A selection of T cell receptor beta chains follows, all from one sample in a study of cytomegalovirus exposure and HLA in healthy donors. Data came from immunoSEQ multiplex PCR; TCRdb stores just in-frame clones and leaves some out. The table lists 120,000 to 150,000 clones, over 60% of them singletons. Source material: PBMCs. The source of these receptors is a man in his forties or fifties in good health and CMV-seropositive. Both conserved end residues are part of each CDR3. Fields, in order: D gene, J gene, clone size, V gene, CDR3 DNA, CDR3 protein. A D gene is named only where the DNA matches it firmly. A clone size is listed for some rows: how often the clone was seen (once, few, many), or a class if it is expanded.

D gene: .; J gene: TRBJ1-2; clone size: .; V gene: TRBV19; CDR3 DNA: TGTGCCAGTAGTCCCCAGGACCGGCCCCACAGGGGCTACACCTTC; CDR3 protein: CASSPQDRPHRGYTF
D gene: TRBD1; J gene: TRBJ1-4; clone size: .; V gene: TRBV7-2; CDR3 DNA: TGTGCCAGCAGCTTCGGGACAGGGGATGAAAAACTGTTTTTT; CDR3 protein: CASSFGTGDEKLFF
D gene: .; J gene: TRBJ2-6; clone size: .; V gene: TRBV5-1; CDR3 DNA: TGCGCCAGCGGTTTGACGGGGGCTGGGGCCAACGTCCTGACTTTC; CDR3 protein: CASGLTGAGANVLTF
D gene: .; J gene: TRBJ2-1; clone size: .; V gene: TRBV4-2; CDR3 DNA: TGTGCCAGCAGCCAAGATGAGAGGCCATATTCTTACAATGAGCAGTTCTTC; CDR3 protein: CASSQDERPYSYNEQFF
D gene: TRBD1; J gene: TRBJ1-1; clone size: .; V gene: TRBV7-9; CDR3 DNA: TGTGCCAGCAGCTCGGACAGGACTCGCACTGAAGCTTTCTTT; CDR3 protein: CASSSDRTRTEAFF
D gene: .; J gene: TRBJ2-7; clone size: .; V gene: TRBV30; CDR3 DNA: TGTGCCTGGAAAGAGGCTTCAAATTACGAGCAGTACTTC; CDR3 protein: CAWKEASNYEQYF
D gene: TRBD1; J gene: TRBJ2-2; clone size: once; V gene: TRBV10-3; CDR3 DNA: TGTGCCATCAGTGAAAAAGGACAGGGATGGACCGGGGAGCTGTTTTTT; CDR3 protein: CAISEKGQGWTGELFF
D gene: .; J gene: TRBJ2-2; clone size: .; V gene: TRBV29-1; CDR3 DNA: TGCAGCGCAACCGGGGAGCTGTTTTTT; CDR3 protein: CSATGELFF
D gene: .; J gene: TRBJ2-5; clone size: .; V gene: TRBV6-1; CDR3 DNA: TGTGCCAGCAGTGCCCCTAAGTCGGGCGTAAGGAGGGAGACCCAGTACTTC; CDR3 protein: CASSAPKSGVRRETQYF
D gene: .; J gene: TRBJ1-1; clone size: .; V gene: TRBV9; CDR3 DNA: TGTGCCAGCAGCGTAGTAAAGATAGACACTGAAGCTTTCTTT; CDR3 protein: CASSVVKIDTEAFF
D gene: .; J gene: TRBJ1-3; clone size: once; V gene: TRBV18; CDR3 DNA: TGTGCCAGCTCACCGGGGCAGGGGAGATCTGGAAACACCATATATTTT; CDR3 protein: CASSPGQGRSGNTIYF
D gene: TRBD2; J gene: TRBJ2-7; clone size: .; V gene: TRBV19; CDR3 DNA: TGTGCCAGTAGTTCTAGCGGGACTCCCTACGAGCAGTACTTC; CDR3 protein: CASSSSGTPYEQYF
D gene: .; J gene: TRBJ1-2; clone size: .; V gene: TRBV6-5; CDR3 DNA: TGTGCCAGCAGCTCCCCGGGACAAAACTATGGCTACACCTTC; CDR3 protein: CASSSPGQNYGYTF
D gene: TRBD1; J gene: TRBJ2-6; clone size: .; V gene: TRBV19; CDR3 DNA: TGTGCCGTAAAAGGACAGGCGGACTCTGGGGCCAACGTCCTGACTTTC; CDR3 protein: CAVKGQADSGANVLTF
D gene: TRBD1; J gene: TRBJ1-1; clone size: once; V gene: TRBV9; CDR3 DNA: TGTGCCAGCAGCGGCTCCAGGGGGCGGGACACTGAAGCTTTCTTT; CDR3 protein: CASSGSRGRDTEAFF
D gene: .; J gene: TRBJ2-7; clone size: .; V gene: TRBV6-1; CDR3 DNA: TGTGCCAGCAGTGAAGTGGGACTGACTTACGAGCAGTACTTC; CDR3 protein: CASSEVGLTYEQYF
D gene: .; J gene: TRBJ2-5; clone size: .; V gene: TRBV6-5; CDR3 DNA: TGTGCCAGCAGTTACTCGAATCGGGGGTACGAGACCCAGTACTTC; CDR3 protein: CASSYSNRGYETQYF
D gene: .; J gene: TRBJ2-3; clone size: .; V gene: TRBV7-6; CDR3 DNA: TGTGCCAGCAGCTTAATCGGGATCACAGATATGCAGTATTTT; CDR3 protein: CASSLIGITDMQYF
D gene: TRBD1; J gene: TRBJ1-5; clone size: few; V gene: TRBV19; CDR3 DNA: TGTGCCAGTAGACCGGGACAGGACCCTTTGGGCAATCAGCCCCAGCATTTT; CDR3 protein: CASRPGQDPLGNQPQHF
D gene: .; J gene: TRBJ1-6; clone size: .; V gene: TRBV18; CDR3 DNA: TGTGCCAGCTCACCGGATTCGGGATCACCCCTCCACTTT; CDR3 protein: CASSPDSGSPLHF
D gene: TRBD1; J gene: TRBJ2-5; clone size: .; V gene: TRBV2; CDR3 DNA: TGTGCCAGCACCCCATCAGGGACAGGGAGAGGTGAGACCCAGTACTTC; CDR3 protein: CASTPSGTGRGETQYF
D gene: TRBD2; J gene: TRBJ2-2; clone size: .; V gene: TRBV6-5; CDR3 DNA: TGTGCCAGCAGTTACTCGGGAGGGGATAGGACCGGGGAGCTGTTTTTT; CDR3 protein: CASSYSGGDRTGELFF
D gene: .; J gene: TRBJ2-1; clone size: .; V gene: TRBV4-2; CDR3 DNA: TGTGCCAGCAGCCAAGATCCACAGTACAATGAGCAGTTCTTC; CDR3 protein: CASSQDPQYNEQFF
D gene: .; J gene: TRBJ1-3; clone size: .; V gene: TRBV6-6; CDR3 DNA: TGTGCCAGCACCCTCGATCAGGGCTTCTCTGGAAACACCATATATTTT; CDR3 protein: CASTLDQGFSGNTIYF
D gene: TRBD1; J gene: TRBJ1-1; clone size: .; V gene: TRBV7-8; CDR3 DNA: TGTGCCAGCAGCTTAGCCCAAAGACAGGGTCACACTGAAGCTTTCTTT; CDR3 protein: CASSLAQRQGHTEAFF
D gene: .; J gene: TRBJ1-5; clone size: .; V gene: TRBV28; CDR3 DNA: TGTGCCAGTCGAAGCGGGGGCCATAGAGGGAATCAGCCCCAGCATTTT; CDR3 protein: CASRSGGHRGNQPQHF
D gene: TRBD2; J gene: TRBJ2-3; clone size: .; V gene: TRBV7-3; CDR3 DNA: TGTGCCAGCAGCTTAGGGTGGTCTAAAGGCGGGAGTCTCACAGATACGCAGTATTTT; CDR3 protein: CASSLGWSKGGSLTDTQYF
D gene: TRBD1; J gene: TRBJ1-2; clone size: .; V gene: TRBV7-2; CDR3 DNA: TGTGCCAGCAGCAGCCCGGACAGGGGAGGGTATGGCTACACCTTC; CDR3 protein: CASSSPDRGGYGYTF
D gene: TRBD1; J gene: TRBJ1-2; clone size: .; V gene: TRBV28; CDR3 DNA: TGTGCCACCACGTCTGCGGACAGGACCTATGGCTACACCTTC; CDR3 protein: CATTSADRTYGYTF
D gene: TRBD1; J gene: TRBJ1-6; clone size: .; V gene: TRBV4-3; CDR3 DNA: TGCGCCAGCAGCCAAAATAGCCCGGGACAGGGGGGCTATAATTCACCCCTCCACTTT; CDR3 protein: CASSQNSPGQGGYNSPLHF
D gene: TRBD2; J gene: TRBJ2-3; clone size: .; V gene: TRBV15; CDR3 DNA: TGTGCCACCAGCTCATTTCTTGGCGGGGGGACAGATACGCAGTATTTT; CDR3 protein: CATSSFLGGGTDTQYF
D gene: TRBD1; J gene: TRBJ2-7; clone size: .; V gene: TRBV7-6; CDR3 DNA: TGTGCCAGCAGCCTAGCCGGGACAGCCTACGAGCAGTACTTC; CDR3 protein: CASSLAGTAYEQYF
D gene: .; J gene: TRBJ1-1; clone size: .; V gene: TRBV9; CDR3 DNA: TGTGCCAGCACCCGGGGATGGCAGAACACTGAAGCTTTCTTT; CDR3 protein: CASTRGWQNTEAFF
D gene: TRBD1; J gene: TRBJ2-7; clone size: .; V gene: TRBV27; CDR3 DNA: TGTGCCAGCAGTTCCAGACAGGGCTCCTACGAGCAGTACTTC; CDR3 protein: CASSSRQGSYEQYF
D gene: TRBD1; J gene: TRBJ1-1; clone size: .; V gene: TRBV5-6; CDR3 DNA: TGTGCCAGCAGCTCCGGACAGGGTCTGGGAGCTTTCTTT; CDR3 protein: CASSSGQGLGAFF
D gene: .; J gene: TRBJ1-4; clone size: .; V gene: TRBV28; CDR3 DNA: TGTGCCAGCAGTTTGCCAGGGGCTACAACTAATGAAAAACTGTTTTTT; CDR3 protein: CASSLPGATTNEKLFF
D gene: .; J gene: TRBJ1-3; clone size: .; V gene: TRBV15; CDR3 DNA: TGTGCCACCAGCAGAGAACAGGTTTTCTCTGGAAACACCATATATTTT; CDR3 protein: CATSREQVFSGNTIYF
D gene: .; J gene: TRBJ1-4; clone size: once; V gene: TRBV5-1; CDR3 DNA: TGCGCCAGCAGCCCGGCCCCAAGACAGTCCCTTAATGAAAAACTGTTTTTT; CDR3 protein: CASSPAPRQSLNEKLFF
D gene: TRBD2; J gene: TRBJ2-7; clone size: .; V gene: TRBV5-1; CDR3 DNA: TGCGCCAGCAGCCCCCTGGGACTAGCGGGAGGCGGCTACGAGCAGTACTTC; CDR3 protein: CASSPLGLAGGGYEQYF
D gene: .; J gene: TRBJ2-7; clone size: .; V gene: TRBV10-2; CDR3 DNA: TGCGCCAGCAGTTTACTAGTAACCTCCGAGCAGTACTTC; CDR3 protein: CASSLLVTSEQYF
D gene: .; J gene: TRBJ2-1; clone size: .; V gene: TRBV30; CDR3 DNA: TGTGCCTGGAGGGACCGACGGGGGTGTGAATTCTTC; CDR3 protein: CAWRDRRGCEFF
D gene: .; J gene: TRBJ2-6; clone size: .; V gene: TRBV5-8; CDR3 DNA: TGTGCCAGCAGTCCCCCAGGGAAGCTCTCTGGGGCCAACGTCCTGACTTTC; CDR3 protein: CASSPPGKLSGANVLTF
D gene: .; J gene: TRBJ2-5; clone size: .; V gene: TRBV7-2; CDR3 DNA: TGTGCCAGCAGCTTAGCCACAGGGCTGGAGACCCAGTACTTC; CDR3 protein: CASSLATGLETQYF
D gene: TRBD2; J gene: TRBJ2-7; clone size: .; V gene: TRBV27; CDR3 DNA: TGTGCCAGTGCGGGCGGGGGTAGCTCCTACGAGCAGTACTTC; CDR3 protein: CASAGGGSSYEQYF
D gene: .; J gene: TRBJ2-5; clone size: .; V gene: TRBV30; CDR3 DNA: TGTGCCTGGAATGGGATGTCGGCAGGGCCTACGTACCAAGAGACCCAGTACTTC; CDR3 protein: CAWNGMSAGPTYQETQYF
D gene: .; J gene: TRBJ1-3; clone size: few; V gene: TRBV2; CDR3 DNA: TGTGCCAGCAGTGAAGACTACGGAAACACCATATATTTT; CDR3 protein: CASSEDYGNTIYF
D gene: TRBD2; J gene: TRBJ2-1; clone size: .; V gene: TRBV5-6; CDR3 DNA: TGTGCCAGCAGCCACGAGCGGGAAATGACGAATGAGCAGTTCTTC; CDR3 protein: CASSHEREMTNEQFF